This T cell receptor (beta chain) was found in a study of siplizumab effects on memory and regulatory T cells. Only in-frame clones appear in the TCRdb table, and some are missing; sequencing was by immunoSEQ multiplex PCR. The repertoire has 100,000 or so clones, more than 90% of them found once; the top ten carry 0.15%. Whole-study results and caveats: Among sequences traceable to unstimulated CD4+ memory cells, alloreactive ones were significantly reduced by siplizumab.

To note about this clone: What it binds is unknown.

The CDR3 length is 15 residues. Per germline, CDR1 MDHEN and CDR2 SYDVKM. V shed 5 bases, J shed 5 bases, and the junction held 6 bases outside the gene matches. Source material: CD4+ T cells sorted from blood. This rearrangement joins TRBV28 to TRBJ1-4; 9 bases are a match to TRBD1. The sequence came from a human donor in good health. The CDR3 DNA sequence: TGTGCCAGCAGTGCCCAGACAGGGGGGAATGAAAAACTGTTTTTT. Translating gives CASSAQTGGNEKLFF.